This TCR beta chain was recorded in a study of CD8+ T cells in alopecia areata. Study-wide background: Patients in the treated group were given tofacitinib by mouth, 5 to 10 mg twice a day.

Both peripheral blood and punch biopsies of lesional scalp skin were obtained from patients who had alopecia areata. cDNA serving as the sequencing template came from extracted, reverse transcribed RNA. The repertoire was sequenced with immunoSEQ multiplex PCR; TCRdb's copy has only in-frame clones and lacks some. In the table there are fewer than 200,000 clones, approximately 59% of which are singletons. The length of the CDR3 is 15 residues. Trimming took 5 bases from V and 0 from J, leaving 11 bases between them. Germline lookup yields CDR1 SGHTA and CDR2 FQGNSA. The sample in question was CD4+ T cells sorted from blood, obtained at week 0. The chain combines TRBV7-2 with TRBJ1-5; no clear D. The TCR originated in a human donor with alopecia areata. The CDR3 DNA reads TGTGCCAGCAGCGTCCCGGGATATAGCAATCAGCCCCAGCATTTT. This encodes CASSVPGYSNQPQHF. Complete variable domain (other parts from reference TRBV7-2 and TRBJ1-5): GAGVSQSPSNKVTEKGKDVELRCDPISGHTALYWYRQSLGQGLEFLIYFQGNSAPDKSGLPSDRFSAERTGGSVSTLTIQRTQQEDSAVYLCASSVPGYSNQPQHFGDGTRLSIL.